This TCR beta chain is from a study of OX40 agonist ivuxolimab in advanced cancers. Trimming took 0 bases from V and 3 from J, leaving 6 bases between them. The germline gives CDR1 SGHRS, CDR2 YFSETQ. The CDR3 totals 13 residues. The method was immunoSEQ multiplex PCR; TCRdb's version includes in-frame clones alone and lacks a portion of them. This table has tens of thousands of clones, 80% to 95% appearing once. In its sample, this clone was seen a few times. This same CDR3 is encoded by further DNA sequences in the sample. The material was CD4+ or CD8+ T cells sorted from blood, obtained in a trial of the OX40 agonist ivuxolimab. The V gene is TRBV5-1, the J gene TRBJ1-1, with D uncertain. The TCR originated in an adult with an advanced solid tumor such as melanoma, head and neck, liver or kidney cancer. The CDR3 region is CASSLVGDTEAFF. The CDR3 DNA is TGCGCCAGCAGCTTGGTTGGGGACACTGAAGCTTTCTTT.